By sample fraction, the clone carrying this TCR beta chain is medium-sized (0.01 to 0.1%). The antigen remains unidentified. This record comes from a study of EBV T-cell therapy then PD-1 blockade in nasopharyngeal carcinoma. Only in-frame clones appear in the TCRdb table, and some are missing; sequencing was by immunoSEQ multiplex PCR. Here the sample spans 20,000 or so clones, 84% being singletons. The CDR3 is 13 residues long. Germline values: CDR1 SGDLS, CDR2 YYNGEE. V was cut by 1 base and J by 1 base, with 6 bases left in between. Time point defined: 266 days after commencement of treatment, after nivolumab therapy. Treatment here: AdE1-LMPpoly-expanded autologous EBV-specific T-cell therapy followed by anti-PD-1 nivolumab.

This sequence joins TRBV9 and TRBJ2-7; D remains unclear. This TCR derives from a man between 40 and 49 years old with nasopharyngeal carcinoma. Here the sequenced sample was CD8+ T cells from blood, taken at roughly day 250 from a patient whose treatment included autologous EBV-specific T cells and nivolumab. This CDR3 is CASSVTESYEQYF. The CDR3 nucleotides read TGTGCCAGCAGCGTAACAGAGTCCTACGAGCAGTACTTC.